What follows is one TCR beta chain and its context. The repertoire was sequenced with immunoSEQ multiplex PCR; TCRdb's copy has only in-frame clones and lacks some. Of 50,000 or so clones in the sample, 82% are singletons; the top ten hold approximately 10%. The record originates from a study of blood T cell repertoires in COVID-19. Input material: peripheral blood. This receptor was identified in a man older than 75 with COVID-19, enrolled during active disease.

The DNA for the CDR3 is TGTGCCAGCAGTGTGCTAGCCGGATACAATGAGCAGTTCTTC. It codes for CASSVLAGYNEQFF. The chain recombines TRBV2 with TRBJ2-1, with D tentatively TRBD2 (5 bases). The CDR3 is 14 residues long. The V end was cut by 4 bases, the J end by 4 bases, with 11 bases between. The germline CDR1 and CDR2 sequences are SNHLY and FYNNEI.